The rows below give T cell receptor beta chains drawn from one sample of a study of CD8 T cells in Susac syndrome. Via MiXCR, TCRdb re-called the immunoSEQ multiplex PCR reads, giving one row per CDR3 protein. The sample lists approximately 260,000 distinct CDR3 sequences; around 96% were seen once. The sample comprised CD4+ T cells from PBMCs. These receptors were taken from a human donor with Susac syndrome. CDR3s include the opening cysteine and the closing phenylalanine or tryptophan. A D gene is named only where the DNA matches it firmly.

CDR3aa | CDR3nt | j_gene | v_gene | d_gene
CSSGRLGSGMDTQYF | TGCAGTTCCGGTCGGCTGGGGAGCGGGATGGATACGCAGTATTTT | TRBJ2-3 | TRBV20-1 | TRBD2
CSANNYGYTF | TGCAGCGCGAACAACTATGGCTACACCTTC | TRBJ1-2 | TRBV29-1 | -
CASSFGLHNEQFF | TGTGCCAGCAGTTTTGGGCTCCACAATGAGCAGTTCTTC | TRBJ2-1 | TRBV12-3/TRBV12-4 | -
CASSYGTVAYGYTF | TGTGCCAGCAGCTACGGGACAGTAGCCTATGGCTACACCTTC | TRBJ1-2 | TRBV3-1 | TRBD1
CASSKPGGLYAKNIQYF | TGTGCCAGCAGCAAACCAGGGGGCTTATATGCCAAAAACATTCAGTACTTC | TRBJ2-4 | TRBV6-1 | TRBD1
CATRLSQSGVNEQFF | TGTGCCACCAGACTCTCTCAGTCGGGGGTCAATGAGCAGTTCTTC | TRBJ2-1 | TRBV19 | -
CASPSGGYGYTF | TGTGCCAGCCCCTCGGGGGGCTATGGCTACACCTTC | TRBJ1-2 | TRBV27 | -
CASSQSATGGIAETQYF | TGTGCCAGCAGCCAAAGCGCTACCGGGGGGATTGCGGAGACCCAGTACTTC | TRBJ2-5 | TRBV4-2 | TRBD2
CAWRGLGASGTQYF | TGTGCCTGGAGAGGTTTGGGCGCCTCGGGGACCCAGTACTTC | TRBJ2-5 | TRBV30 | -
CASSPGEGATQPQHF | TGCGCCAGCAGCCCGGGGGAGGGGGCGACTCAGCCCCAGCATTTT | TRBJ1-5 | TRBV5-1 | TRBD1
CASSLGRVDRGHGGAFF | TGCGCCAGCAGCTTGGGCCGGGTGGACAGGGGTCACGGTGGGGCTTTCTTT | TRBJ1-1 | TRBV5-1 | TRBD1